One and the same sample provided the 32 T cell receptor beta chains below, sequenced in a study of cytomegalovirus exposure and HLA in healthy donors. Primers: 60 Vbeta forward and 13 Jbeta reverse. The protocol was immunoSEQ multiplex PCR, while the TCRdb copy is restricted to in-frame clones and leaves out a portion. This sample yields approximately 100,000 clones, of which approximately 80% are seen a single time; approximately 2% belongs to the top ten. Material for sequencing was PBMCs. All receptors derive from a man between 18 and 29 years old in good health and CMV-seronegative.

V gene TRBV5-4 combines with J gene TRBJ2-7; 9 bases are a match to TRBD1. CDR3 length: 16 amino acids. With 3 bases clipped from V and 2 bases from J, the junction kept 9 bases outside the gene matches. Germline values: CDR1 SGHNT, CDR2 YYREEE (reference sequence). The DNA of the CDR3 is TGTGCCAGCAGCTCGGGAAACAGGGGGCGTCCCTACGAGCAGTACTTC. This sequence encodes CASSSGNRGRPYEQYF.

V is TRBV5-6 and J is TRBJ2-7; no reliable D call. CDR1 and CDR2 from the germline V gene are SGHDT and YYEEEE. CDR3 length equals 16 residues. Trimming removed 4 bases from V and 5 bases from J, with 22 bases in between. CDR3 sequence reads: CASSLGTGYGPNEQYF. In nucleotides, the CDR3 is TGTGCCAGCAGCCTTGGCACCGGGTACGGCCCGAACGAGCAGTACTTC. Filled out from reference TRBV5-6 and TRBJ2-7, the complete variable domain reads DAGVTQSPTHLIKTRGQQVTLRCSPKSGHDTVSWYQQALGQGPQFIFQYYEEEERQRGNFPDRFSGHQFPNYSSELNVNALLLGDSALYLCASSLGTGYGPNEQYFGPGTRLTVT.

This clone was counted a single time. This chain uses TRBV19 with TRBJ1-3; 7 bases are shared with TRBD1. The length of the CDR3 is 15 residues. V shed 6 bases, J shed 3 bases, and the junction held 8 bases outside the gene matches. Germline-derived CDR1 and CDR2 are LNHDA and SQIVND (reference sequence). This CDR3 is CASSSGTAFGNTIYF. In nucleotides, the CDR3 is TGTGCCAGTAGCTCCGGGACAGCTTTTGGAAACACCATATATTTT.

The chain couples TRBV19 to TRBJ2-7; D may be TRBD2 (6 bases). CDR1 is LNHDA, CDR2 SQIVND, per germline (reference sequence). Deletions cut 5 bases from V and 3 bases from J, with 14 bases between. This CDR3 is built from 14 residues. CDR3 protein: CASSLALASYEQYF. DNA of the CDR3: TGTGCCAGTAGTTTAGCCCTAGCGAGCTACGAGCAGTACTTC.

CDR3 region: CASSPLRYSSSGDTDTQYF. The CDR3 nucleotides read TGTGCCAGCAGCCCTCTGCGGTACTCTTCCAGCGGGGACACAGATACGCAGTATTTT. V and J are TRBV5-4 and TRBJ2-3; 7 bases are shared with TRBD2. Germline loops: CDR1 SGHNT, CDR2 YYREEE (reference sequence). Trimming cost V 4 bases and J 2 bases; bases outside gene matches: 19. The CDR3 has 19 amino acids. Combining the CDR3 with reference TRBV5-4 and TRBJ2-3 gives the whole variable domain ETGVTQSPTHLIKTRGQQVTLRCSSQSGHNTVSWYQQALGQGPQFIFQYYREEENGRGNFPPRFSGLQFPNYSSELNVNALELDDSALYLCASSPLRYSSSGDTDTQYFGPGTRLTVL.

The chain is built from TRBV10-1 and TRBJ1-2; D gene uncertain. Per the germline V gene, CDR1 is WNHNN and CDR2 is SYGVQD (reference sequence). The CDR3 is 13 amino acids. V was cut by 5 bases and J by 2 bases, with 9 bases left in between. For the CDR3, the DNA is TGCGCCAGCAGTCCTGGACTCAACTATGGCTACACCTTC. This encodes CASSPGLNYGYTF.

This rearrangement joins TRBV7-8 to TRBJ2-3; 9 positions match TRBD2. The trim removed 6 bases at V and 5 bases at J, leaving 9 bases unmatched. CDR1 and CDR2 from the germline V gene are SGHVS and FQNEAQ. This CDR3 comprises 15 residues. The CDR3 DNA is TGTGCCAGCAGATTGGCGGGGGGGTTTTTAGATACGCAGTATTTT. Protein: CASRLAGGFLDTQYF.

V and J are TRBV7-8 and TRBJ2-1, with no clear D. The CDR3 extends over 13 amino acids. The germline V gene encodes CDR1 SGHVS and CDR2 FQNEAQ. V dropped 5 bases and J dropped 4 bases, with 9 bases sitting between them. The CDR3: CASSIPGYNEQFF. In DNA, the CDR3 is TGTGCCAGCAGCATCCCAGGTTACAATGAGCAGTTCTTC. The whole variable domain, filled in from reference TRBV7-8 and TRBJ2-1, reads GAGVSQSPRYKVAKRGQDVALRCDPISGHVSLFWYQQALGQGPEFLTYFQNEAQLDKSGLPSDRFFAERPEGSVSTLKIQRTQQEDSAVYLCASSIPGYNEQFFGPGTRLTVL.

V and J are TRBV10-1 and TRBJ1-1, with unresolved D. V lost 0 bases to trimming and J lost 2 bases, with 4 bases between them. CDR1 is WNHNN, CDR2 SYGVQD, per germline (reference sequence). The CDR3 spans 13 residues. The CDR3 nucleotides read TGCGCCAGCAGTGAGTCTGTAAACACTGAAGCTTTCTTT. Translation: CASSESVNTEAFF.

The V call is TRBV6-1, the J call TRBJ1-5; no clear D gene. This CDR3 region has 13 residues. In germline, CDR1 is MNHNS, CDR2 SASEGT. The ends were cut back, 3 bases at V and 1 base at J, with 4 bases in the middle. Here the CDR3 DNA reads TGTGCCAGCAGTGACTTAAGCAATCAGCCCCAGCATTTT. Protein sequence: CASSDLSNQPQHF.

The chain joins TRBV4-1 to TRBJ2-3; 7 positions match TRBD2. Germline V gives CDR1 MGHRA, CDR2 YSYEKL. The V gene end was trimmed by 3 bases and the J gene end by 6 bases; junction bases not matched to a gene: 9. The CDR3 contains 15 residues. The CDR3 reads CASSQGVAGPDTQYF. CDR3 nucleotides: TGCGCCAGCAGCCAGGGGGTAGCGGGCCCCGATACGCAGTATTTT.

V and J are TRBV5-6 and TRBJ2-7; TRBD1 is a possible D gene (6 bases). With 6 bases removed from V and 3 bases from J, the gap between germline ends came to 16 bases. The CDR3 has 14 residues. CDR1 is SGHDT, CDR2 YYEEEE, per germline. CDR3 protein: CASIKRGQSYEQYF. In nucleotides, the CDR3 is TGTGCCAGCATCAAACGGGGACAAAGCTACGAGCAGTACTTC.

CDR3 sequence: CASSLSGMNTEAFF. The CDR3 DNA is TGTGCCAGCAGCTTATCAGGGATGAACACTGAAGCTTTCTTT. J is TRBJ1-1 and V is TRBV7-3, with a tentative D call TRBD1 (5 bases). This CDR3 has 14 amino acids. Trimming pared 2 bases from V and 0 bases from J, leaving 7 bases between. Germline V lookup: CDR1 SGHTA, CDR2 FQGTGA.

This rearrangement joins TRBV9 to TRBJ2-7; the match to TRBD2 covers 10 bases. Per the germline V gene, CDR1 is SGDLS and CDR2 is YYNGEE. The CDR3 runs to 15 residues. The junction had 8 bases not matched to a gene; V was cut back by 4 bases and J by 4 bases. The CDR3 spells CASSLASGGSYEQYF. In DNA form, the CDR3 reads TGTGCCAGCAGCCTGGCTAGCGGGGGCTCATACGAGCAGTACTTC.

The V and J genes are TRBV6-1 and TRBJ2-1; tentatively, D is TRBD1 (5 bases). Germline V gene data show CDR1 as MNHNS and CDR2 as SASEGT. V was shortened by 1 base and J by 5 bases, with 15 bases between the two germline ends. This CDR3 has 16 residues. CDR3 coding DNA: TGTGCCAGCAGTGAAGGCTTTCTACAGGTAAACAATGAGCAGTTCTTC. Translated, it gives CASSEGFLQVNNEQFF.

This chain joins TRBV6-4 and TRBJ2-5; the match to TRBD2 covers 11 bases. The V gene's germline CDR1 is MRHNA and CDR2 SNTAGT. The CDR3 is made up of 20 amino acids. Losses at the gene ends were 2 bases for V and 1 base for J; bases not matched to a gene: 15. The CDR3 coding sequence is TGTGCCAGCAGTGACGGGTGGCGGGCTAGCGGGGGGCCCCTCCAAGAGACCCAGTACTTC. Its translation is CASSDGWRASGGPLQETQYF.

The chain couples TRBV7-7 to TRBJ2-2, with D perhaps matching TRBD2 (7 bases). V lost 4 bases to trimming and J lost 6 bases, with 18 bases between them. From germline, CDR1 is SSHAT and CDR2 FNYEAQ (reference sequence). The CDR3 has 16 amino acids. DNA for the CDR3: TGTGCCAGCAGCTCTCTTGTCGGAGGGGGGGCCGGGGAGCTGTTTTTT. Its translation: CASSSLVGGGAGELFF.

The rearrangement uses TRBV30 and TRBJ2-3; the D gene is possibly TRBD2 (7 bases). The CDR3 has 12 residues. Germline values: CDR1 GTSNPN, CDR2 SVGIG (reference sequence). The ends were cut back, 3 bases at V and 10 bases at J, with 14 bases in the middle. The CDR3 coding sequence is TGTGCCTGGAGGGGGGGGCCAGGGGCGCAGTATTTT. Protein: CAWRGGPGAQYF.

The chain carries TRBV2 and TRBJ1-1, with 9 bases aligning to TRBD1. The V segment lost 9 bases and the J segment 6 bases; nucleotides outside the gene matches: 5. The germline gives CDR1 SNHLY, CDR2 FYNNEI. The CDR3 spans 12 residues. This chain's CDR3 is CARKDRGAEAFF. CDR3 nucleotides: TGTGCCAGAAAGGACAGGGGTGCTGAAGCTTTCTTT.

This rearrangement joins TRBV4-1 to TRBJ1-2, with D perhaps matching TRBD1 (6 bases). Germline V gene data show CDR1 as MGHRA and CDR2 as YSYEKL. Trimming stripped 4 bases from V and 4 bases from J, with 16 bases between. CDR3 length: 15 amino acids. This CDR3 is CASSRGGGETYGYTF. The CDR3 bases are TGCGCCAGCAGCCGAGGAGGGGGGGAGACCTATGGCTACACCTTC.

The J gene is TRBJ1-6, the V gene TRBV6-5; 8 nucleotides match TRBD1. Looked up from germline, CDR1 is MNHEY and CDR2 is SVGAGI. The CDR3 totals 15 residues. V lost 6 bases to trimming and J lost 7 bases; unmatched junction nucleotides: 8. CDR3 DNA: TGTGCCAGCAGCCTACAGGGGGGGACGAATTCACCCCTCCACTTT. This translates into CASSLQGGTNSPLHF.

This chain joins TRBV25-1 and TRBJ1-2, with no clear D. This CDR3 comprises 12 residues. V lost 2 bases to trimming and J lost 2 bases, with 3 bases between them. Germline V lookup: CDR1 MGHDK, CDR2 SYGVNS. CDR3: CASSETNYGYTF. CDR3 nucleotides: TGTGCCAGCAGTGAAACAAACTATGGCTACACCTTC.

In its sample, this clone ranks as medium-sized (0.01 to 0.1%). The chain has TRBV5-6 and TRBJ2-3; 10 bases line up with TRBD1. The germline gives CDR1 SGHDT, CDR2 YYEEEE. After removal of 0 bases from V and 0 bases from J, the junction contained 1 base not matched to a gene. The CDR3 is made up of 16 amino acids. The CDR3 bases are TGTGCCAGCAGCTTGGGGACAGGGGGTAGCACAGATACGCAGTATTTT. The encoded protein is CASSLGTGGSTDTQYF.

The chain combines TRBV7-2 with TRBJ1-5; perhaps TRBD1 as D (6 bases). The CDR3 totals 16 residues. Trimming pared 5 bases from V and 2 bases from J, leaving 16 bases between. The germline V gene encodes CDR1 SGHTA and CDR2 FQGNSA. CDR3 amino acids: CASSPGGRQGNQPQHF. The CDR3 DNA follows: TGTGCCAGCAGCCCTGGAGGTAGACAGGGCAATCAGCCCCAGCATTTT.

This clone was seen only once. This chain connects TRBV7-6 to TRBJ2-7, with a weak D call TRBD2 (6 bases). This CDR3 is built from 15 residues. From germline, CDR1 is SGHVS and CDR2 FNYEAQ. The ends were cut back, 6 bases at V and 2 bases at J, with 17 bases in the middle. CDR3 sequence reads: CASRPTRGNPYEQYF. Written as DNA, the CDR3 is TGTGCCAGCAGACCAACGCGCGGGAACCCCTACGAGCAGTACTTC.

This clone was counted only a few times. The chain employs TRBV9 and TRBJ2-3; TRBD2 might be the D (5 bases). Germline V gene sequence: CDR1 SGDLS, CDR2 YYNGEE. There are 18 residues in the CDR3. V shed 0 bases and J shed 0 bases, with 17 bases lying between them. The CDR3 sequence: CASSVGLAVTSSTDTQYF. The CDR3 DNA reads TGTGCCAGCAGCGTAGGCCTAGCCGTCACTTCTAGCACAGATACGCAGTATTTT.

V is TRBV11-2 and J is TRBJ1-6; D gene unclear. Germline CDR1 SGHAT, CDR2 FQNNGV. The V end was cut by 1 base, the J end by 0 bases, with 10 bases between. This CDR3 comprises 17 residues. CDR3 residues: CASSLGRRGSYNSPLHF. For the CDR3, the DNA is TGTGCCAGCAGCTTAGGTCGGCGGGGCTCCTATAATTCACCCCTCCACTTT. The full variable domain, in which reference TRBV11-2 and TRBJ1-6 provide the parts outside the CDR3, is EAGVAQSPRYKIIEKRQSVAFWCNPISGHATLYWYQQILGQGPKLLIQFQNNGVVDDSQLPKDRFSAERLKGVDSTLKIQPAKLEDSAVYLCASSLGRRGSYNSPLHFGNGTRLTVT.

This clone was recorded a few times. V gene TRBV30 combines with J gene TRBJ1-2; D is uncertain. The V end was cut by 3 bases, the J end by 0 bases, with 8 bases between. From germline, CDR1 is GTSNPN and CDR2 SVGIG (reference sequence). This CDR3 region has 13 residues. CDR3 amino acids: CAWSRSSNYGYTF. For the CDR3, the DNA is TGTGCCTGGAGCCGGAGCTCTAACTATGGCTACACCTTC.

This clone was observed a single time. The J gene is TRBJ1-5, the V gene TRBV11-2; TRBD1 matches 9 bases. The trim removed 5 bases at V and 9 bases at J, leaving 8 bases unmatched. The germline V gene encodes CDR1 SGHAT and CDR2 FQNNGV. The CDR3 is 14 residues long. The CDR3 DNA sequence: TGTGCCAGCAGCCGAACGACAGGGGGGTTGCCCCAGCATTTT. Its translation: CASSRTTGGLPQHF.

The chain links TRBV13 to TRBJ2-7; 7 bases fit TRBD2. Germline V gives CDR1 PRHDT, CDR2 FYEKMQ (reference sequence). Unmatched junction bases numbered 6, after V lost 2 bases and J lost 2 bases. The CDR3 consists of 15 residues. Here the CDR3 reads CASSLSGDRTYEQYF. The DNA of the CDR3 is TGTGCCAGCAGCTTAAGCGGGGATCGTACCTACGAGCAGTACTTC.

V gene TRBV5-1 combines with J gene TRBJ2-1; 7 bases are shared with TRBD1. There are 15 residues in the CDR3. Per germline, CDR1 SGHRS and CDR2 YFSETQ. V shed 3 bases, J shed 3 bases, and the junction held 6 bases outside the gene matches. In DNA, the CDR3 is TGCGCCAGCAGCTCTACGGACAGGAACTACAATGAGCAGTTCTTC. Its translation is CASSSTDRNYNEQFF.

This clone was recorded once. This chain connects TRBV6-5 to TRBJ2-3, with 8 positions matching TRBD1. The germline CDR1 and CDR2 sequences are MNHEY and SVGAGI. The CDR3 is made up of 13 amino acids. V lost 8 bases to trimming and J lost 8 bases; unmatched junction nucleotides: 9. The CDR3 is CASRTGLEGTQYF. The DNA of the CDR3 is TGTGCCAGCCGGACAGGGTTGGAGGGTACGCAGTATTTT.